This TCR beta chain stems from a study of beta chain features in type 1 diabetes. Blood was collected once per donor into heparin, averaging approximately 0.12 L. V shed 5 bases and J shed 1 base, with 14 bases lying between them. This CDR3 spans 14 amino acids. From germline, CDR1 is SQVTM and CDR2 ANQGSEA. The sequenced template was cDNA made from the entire isolated RNA. Measured with immunoSEQ multiplex PCR; TCRdb has only the in-frame clones, and not every one. The data contain roughly 330,000 clones, 9.5% to 11% of them seen just once; the ten biggest clones take up about 0.015%. Study conclusions and caveats: Type 1 diabetes patients showed a moderate but significant shortening of TCRB CDR3s in all four CD4+ subsets. VDJ junctions in type 1 diabetes patients carried more deletions and fewer insertions. Whether TCRB rearrangement is influenced by HLA type went unresolved here.

With regard to this clone: What it binds is unknown.

This clonotype originated in a woman aged 25 to 39 in good health. The rearrangement links TRBV29-1 to TRBJ2-5; tentatively, D is TRBD1 (6 bases). The material sequenced was naive CD4+ T cells from blood. The CDR3 protein is CSVWVGDTQETQYF. CDR3 nucleotide sequence: TGCAGCGTTTGGGTGGGGGACACCCAAGAGACCCAGTACTTC.